This T cell receptor beta chain was observed in a study of CD8 T cells in ankylosing spondylitis. Study findings and constraints: Characteristic, it appeared, of ankylosing spondylitis blood was a TCR beta motif of several highly homologous variants.

Making use of molecular barcodes, quantitative 5'-RACE generated TCR beta libraries. TCRdb ran MiXCR on the 5' RACE reads and lists one entry per CDR3 protein. This sample yields around 340,000 distinct CDR3 sequences, of which roughly 14% are seen a single time; about 1% belongs to the top ten. A note on this clonotype: No antigen is known for it.

J gave up 2 bases and V 0 bases, and 3 bases lay outside the gene matches. The length of the CDR3 is 16 residues. Germline CDR1 is MGHRA and CDR2 is YSYEKL. The receptor was derived from a male donor with ankylosing spondylitis or in good health (not recorded which). Source material: blood, either unsorted or a sorted T cell fraction (not recorded which). The chain uses TRBV4-1 and TRBJ2-5; TRBD2 aligns across 10 bases. CDR3 coding DNA: TGCGCCAGCAGCCAAGATAGCGGGAGGTTTCAAGAGACCCAGTACTTC. Translated, it gives CASSQDSGRFQETQYF.